The TCR beta chain under discussion was sequenced for a study of blood T cell repertoires in COVID-19. The CDR3 contains 14 residues. Germline values: CDR1 WNHNN, CDR2 SYGVQD (reference sequence). V lost 7 bases, J lost 3 bases, and 16 bases lay in between. This clone has only a few counts. Generated by immunoSEQ multiplex PCR, the TCRdb table keeps only in-frame clones and is missing some. This table has about 77,000 clones, more than 60% appearing once. This TCR was recovered from a man in his sixties with acute or convalescent COVID-19. J is TRBJ2-7 and V is TRBV10-1; no firm D call. Sequenced input: peripheral blood. Written as DNA, the CDR3 is TGCGCCAGCAATCGACCCCAGCGAGGCTACGAGCAGTACTTC. Its protein product is CASNRPQRGYEQYF.